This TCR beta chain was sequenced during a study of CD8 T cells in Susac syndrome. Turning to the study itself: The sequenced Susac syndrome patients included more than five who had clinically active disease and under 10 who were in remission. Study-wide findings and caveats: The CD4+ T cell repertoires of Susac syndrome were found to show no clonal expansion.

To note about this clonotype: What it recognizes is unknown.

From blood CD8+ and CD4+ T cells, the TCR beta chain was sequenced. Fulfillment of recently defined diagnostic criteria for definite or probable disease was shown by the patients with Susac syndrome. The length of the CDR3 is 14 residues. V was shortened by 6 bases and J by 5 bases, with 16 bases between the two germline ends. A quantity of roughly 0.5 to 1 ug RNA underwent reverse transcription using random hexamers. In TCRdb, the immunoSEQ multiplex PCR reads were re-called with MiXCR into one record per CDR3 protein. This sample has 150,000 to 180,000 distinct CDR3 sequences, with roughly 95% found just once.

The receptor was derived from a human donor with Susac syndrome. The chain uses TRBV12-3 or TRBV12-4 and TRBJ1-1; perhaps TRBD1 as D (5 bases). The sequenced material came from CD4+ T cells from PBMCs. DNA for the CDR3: TGTGCCAGCAGGACCTCGGGGGGGTCGACTGAAGCTTTCTTT. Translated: CASRTSGGSTEAFF.